These T cell receptor beta chains were read from a single sample in a study of post-analysis software for immune sequencing data. Each CDR3 protein gets one entry after TCRdb re-called the PCR reads with MiXCR. This table holds 500,000 to 600,000 distinct CDR3 sequences, 44% found once. Sample: blood. These receptors all stem from a girl aged 5 to 17 with multiple sclerosis. CDR3s include the opening cysteine and the closing phenylalanine or tryptophan. The D gene is left open where the match is weak. Expanded clones are given a class, and other clones once, few, many or no size at all.

j_call	clone_size	d_call	v_call	cdr3_nt	cdr3_aa
TRBJ1-1	few	TRBD1	TRBV6-5	TGTGCCAGCCGAGACAGGGATAACACTGAAGCTTTCTTT	CASRDRDNTEAFF
TRBJ2-7	few	NA	TRBV5-1	TGCGCCAGCAGCTTGGGACAACCCTACTACGAGCAGTACTTC	CASSLGQPYYEQYF
TRBJ2-5	NA	NA	TRBV4-1	TGCGCCAGCAGCCAAGGTCCCGGGAGTTGGGAGACCCAGTACTTC	CASSQGPGSWETQYF
TRBJ2-5	many	NA	TRBV5-1	TGCGCCAGCAGCTTGGCCCTTAGGGAGACCCAGTACTTC	CASSLALRETQYF
TRBJ1-2	NA	TRBD1	TRBV6-2/TRBV6-3	TGTGCCAGCAGTCAGGGGACAGCGAGTCCTTACTCCTATGGCTACACCTTC	CASSQGTASPYSYGYTF
TRBJ1-1	NA	NA	TRBV7-9	TGTGCCAGCAGCTTAGAGGGAGGAGCTTTCTTT	CASSLEGGAFF
TRBJ1-1	NA	NA	TRBV12-3/TRBV12-4	TGTGCCAGCATCCCGGCGACAGGCGTTGAAGCTTTCTTT	CASIPATGVEAFF
TRBJ1-2	few	TRBD1	TRBV12-3/TRBV12-4	TGTGCCAGCAGTCCTTCCGGGACAGGGGGCTATGGCTACACCTTC	CASSPSGTGGYGYTF
TRBJ2-1	NA	TRBD1	TRBV7-9	TGTGCCAGCAGCTTAAGCGAGGACAGGGGATCCTACAATGAGCAGTTCTTC	CASSLSEDRGSYNEQFF
TRBJ2-7	few	NA	TRBV10-3	TGTGCCATCAGTGATCCGACCCTCGGTGGGTCCTACGAGCAGTACTTC	CAISDPTLGGSYEQYF
TRBJ2-7	NA	NA	TRBV12-3/TRBV12-4	TGTGCCAGCAGTCCCTTATCCCGGGTGGAGCAGTACTTC	CASSPLSRVEQYF
TRBJ2-7	few	NA	TRBV3-1	TGTGCCAGCAGCCAAGTTGAGGGGGAGCAGTACTTC	CASSQVEGEQYF
TRBJ2-3	few	TRBD1	TRBV4-1	TGCGCCAGCAGCCAGACGGACAGGACAGATACGCAGTATTTT	CASSQTDRTDTQYF
TRBJ1-5	NA	NA	TRBV29-1	TGCAGCGTTGAATTGGAGGGCAATCAGCCCCAGCATTTT	CSVELEGNQPQHF
TRBJ2-7	few	NA	TRBV10-3	TGTGCCATCACAACTAGATCCGCGGGTGGTACCTACGAGCAGTACTTC	CAITTRSAGGTYEQYF
TRBJ2-1	few	TRBD2	TRBV7-9	TGTGCCAGCAGCTTAGCGAGACTAGCGGGGGCCGGGAATGAGCAGTTCTTC	CASSLARLAGAGNEQFF
TRBJ2-5	few	TRBD2	TRBV20-1	TGCAGTGCGCGACTAGCGGGGCGTGGGGAGACCCAGTACTTC	CSARLAGRGETQYF
TRBJ2-1	NA	NA	TRBV4-1	TGCGCCAGCAGCCAAGCACTCTACAATGAGCAGTTCTTC	CASSQALYNEQFF
TRBJ2-1	once	NA	TRBV20-1	TGCAGTGCTAGAGAACAGGGAAGGCACTTCAATGAGCAGTTCTTC	CSAREQGRHFNEQFF
TRBJ2-5	NA	NA	TRBV7-2	TGTGCCAGCAGCTTTCACCAAGAGACCCAGTACTTC	CASSFHQETQYF
TRBJ2-3	NA	NA	TRBV4-1	TGCGCCAGCAGCCAAGAGGCGGTGGACACAGATACGCAGTATTTT	CASSQEAVDTDTQYF
TRBJ1-5	few	NA	TRBV12-3/TRBV12-4	TGTGCCAGCAGTATGGACGGGCAGAATCAGCCCCAGCATTTT	CASSMDGQNQPQHF
TRBJ2-7	once	NA	TRBV5-1	TGCGCCAGCAGCCTCATCCAACCGGGACGTAACTACGAGCAGTACTTC	CASSLIQPGRNYEQYF
TRBJ2-7	NA	TRBD1	TRBV5-1	TGCGCCAGCAGCAACGGACAGGGGGGGTCCTACGAGCAGGACTTC	CASSNGQGGSYEQDF
TRBJ2-5	NA	NA	TRBV6-6	TGTGCCAGCAGATACATGCCGACAGGCGTGAGGGAGACCCAGTACTTC	CASRYMPTGVRETQYF
TRBJ2-3	NA	NA	TRBV5-1	TGCGCCAGCAGCCCCTCGGGCCTCGGTGGCACAGATACGCAGTATTTT	CASSPSGLGGTDTQYF
TRBJ1-2	NA	TRBD1	TRBV5-1	TGCGCCAGCAGATCTCCGGACAGGGCGACTAACTATGGCTACACCTTC	CASRSPDRATNYGYTF
TRBJ1-1	NA	TRBD1	TRBV5-1	TGCGCCAGCAGCCCTCCGGGACAGGGGTGGACTGAAGCTTTCTTT	CASSPPGQGWTEAFF
TRBJ2-5	few	TRBD1	TRBV29-1	TGCAGCGTTGAAGGTGGGGACAGGGCAGAGACCCAGTACTTC	CSVEGGDRAETQYF
TRBJ2-3	NA	TRBD2	TRBV12-3/TRBV12-4	TGTGCCAGCAGTTCCGCCGTGGGCGGGAGGATCGGGATGCAGTATTTT	CASSSAVGGRIGMQYF
TRBJ1-2	NA	NA	TRBV2	TGTGCCAGCAGACCTGGGCCGGGGAAAGGGGGCTACACCTTC	CASRPGPGKGGYTF
TRBJ2-1	few	TRBD2	TRBV20-1	TGCAGTGCTAGGAAGGCGGGAGTCGGTTCCTACAATGAGCAGTTCTTC	CSARKAGVGSYNEQFF
TRBJ2-5	few	NA	TRBV14	TGTGCCAGCAGCCAAGAATGGGGACTTCGCGGGCGAGAGACCCAGTACTTC	CASSQEWGLRGRETQYF
TRBJ2-1	NA	NA	TRBV6-6	TGTGCCAGCAGCTACGTGCTCACTAATGAGCAGTTCTTC	CASSYVLTNEQFF
TRBJ2-7	NA	TRBD1	TRBV29-1	TGCAGCGTTGGCCACAGGGGAGCCGAGCAGTACTTC	CSVGHRGAEQYF
TRBJ2-3	few	TRBD2	TRBV5-1	TGCGCCAGCAGCTCACTAGCGGCCTCCGGAGATACGCAGTATTTT	CASSSLAASGDTQYF
TRBJ2-7	NA	TRBD2	TRBV20-1	TGCAGTGCTTCACTGGCTAGCGGGCCTTCCGAGCAGTACTTC	CSASLASGPSEQYF
TRBJ1-2	few	NA	TRBV9	TGTGCCAGCAGCGTAGGGACAGTGAGGGACTATGGCTACACCTTC	CASSVGTVRDYGYTF
TRBJ2-3	few	TRBD2	TRBV29-1	TGCAGCGTTGAGCAGCGGGGGGTTCCCACAGATACGCAGTATTTT	CSVEQRGVPTDTQYF
TRBJ1-1	NA	NA	TRBV10-3	TGTGCCATCAGTCCGTCCATGAACACTGAAGCTTTCTTT	CAISPSMNTEAFF
TRBJ2-5	NA	NA	TRBV24-1	TGTGCCACCAGTGATTTGAGAGAGCTAGGGGAGACCCAGTACTTC	CATSDLRELGETQYF
TRBJ1-6	few	TRBD1	TRBV5-1	TGCGCCAGCAGCTTGGTAGCCGGGACAGGTCGTTCACCCCTCCACTTT	CASSLVAGTGRSPLHF
TRBJ1-2	NA	NA	TRBV7-8	TGTGCCAGCAGCGCTCAGACAGAGGTCGACGGCTACACCTTC	CASSAQTEVDGYTF
TRBJ1-2	NA	NA	TRBV12-3/TRBV12-4	TGTGCCAGCAGGAAGACCTCGGGGCCCTGGGGCTACACCTTC	CASRKTSGPWGYTF
TRBJ2-5	few	NA	TRBV13	TGTGCCAGCAGCTTACGTTTCGAAAGGCAAGAGACCCAGTACTTC	CASSLRFERQETQYF
TRBJ2-7	NA	TRBD2	TRBV6-5	TGTGCCAGCAGTTACGTGACTAGCGGGAGGAGGTACGAGCAGTACTTC	CASSYVTSGRRYEQYF
TRBJ1-2	NA	NA	TRBV10-3	TGTGCCATCAGTGCGGGAAGTGCTAACTATGGCTACACCTTC	CAISAGSANYGYTF
TRBJ2-5	NA	NA	TRBV5-1	TGCGCCAGCAGCGCCACACTAGACCCTCTTGAGACCCAGTACTTC	CASSATLDPLETQYF
TRBJ1-2	NA	TRBD1	TRBV4-2	TGTGCCAGCAGCCAAGAAGGGGGACAGGGTCGGGGCTACACCTTC	CASSQEGGQGRGYTF
TRBJ2-3	NA	TRBD2	TRBV12-3/TRBV12-4	TGTGCCAGCAGTTTCCAGCGGGGGAGTAGCACAGATACGCAGTATTTT	CASSFQRGSSTDTQYF
TRBJ2-7	NA	TRBD2	TRBV3-1	TGTGCCAGCACACTAAGAGCGGGGGCCTACGAGCAGTACTTC	CASTLRAGAYEQYF
TRBJ2-1	NA	NA	TRBV29-1	TGCAGCGTTGAGCCCACAGACAGGCTCGGCCAGTTCTTC	CSVEPTDRLGQFF
TRBJ2-5	few	NA	TRBV6-5	TGTGCCAGCAGCCCCTCCACGAGGGGGGAGACCCAGTACTTC	CASSPSTRGETQYF
TRBJ2-5	NA	TRBD1	TRBV7-2	TGTGCCAGCAGCTTGGGACAGGGAACGAGGCAAGAGACCCAGTACTTC	CASSLGQGTRQETQYF
TRBJ2-1	few	NA	TRBV20-1	TGCAGTGCTAGTAGCGTCCAGGGGAACTACAATGAGCAGTTCTTC	CSASSVQGNYNEQFF
TRBJ2-1	NA	TRBD2	TRBV7-8	TGTGCCAGCAGCTTAAGAAGGCTAGCGGGAAGGAATGAGCAGTTCTTC	CASSLRRLAGRNEQFF
TRBJ2-7	NA	TRBD1	TRBV6-5	TGTGCCAGCAGTTACCAGGGACAGGGGACTCCAATTCCATCATACGAGCAGTACTTC	CASSYQGQGTPIPSYEQYF
TRBJ1-2	NA	NA	TRBV29-1	TGCAGCGTTCGACACAGGGCGGGGGGCTACACCTTC	CSVRHRAGGYTF
TRBJ1-1	NA	NA	TRBV18	TGTGCCAGCTCACCAGTTGGTGCAAGGGCTTTCTTT	CASSPVGARAFF
TRBJ2-7	NA	NA	TRBV5-1	TGCGCCAGCAGCTTGGACGCTAGTCCGAGGGGTGAGCAGTACTTC	CASSLDASPRGEQYF